This TCR beta chain emerged from a study of Ad26.COV2.S vaccination and SARS-CoV-2 variants. Trimming shortened V by 3 bases and J by 7 bases, and 38 bases separated the two germline ends. Germline CDR1 and CDR2: LGHDT and YNNKEL (reference sequence). This CDR3 comprises 22 residues. As to treatment: over 15 received Ad26.COV2.S at low or high dose, single or two shots; roughly five received placebo; per-sample allocation not given. At day 63 after the first vaccine or placebo injection, samples were drawn. Donation came from an adult in Boston who was aged 18-55 years. Assay used: immunoSEQ multiplex PCR; TCRdb lists only in-frame clones, some missing. The repertoire holds 380,000 or so clones, with around 88% as singletons.

This specimen was peripheral blood, taken in a trial of Ad26.COV2.S vaccine versus placebo. This chain links TRBV3-1 (or the pseudogene TRBV3-2) with TRBJ2-3; tentatively, D is TRBD2 (6 bases). This receptor was identified in a person aged 18-60 years who received the Ad26.COV2.S COVID-19 vaccine or a placebo. The CDR3 nucleotides are TGTGCCAGCAGCCATGTATTCGTTGGGGAGCGGGCCTGGACCCGTGCCACGTATACGCAGTATTTT. Translating gives CASSHVFVGERAWTRATYTQYF.